This paragraph covers one T cell receptor (beta chain) sequence. This sample was included in a study of STAT5B mutations in CD4+ large granular lymphocyte leukemia. Study-wide background: Healthy donors showed HLA-associated enrichment of the CDR3 'QG' motif.

The survey-level immunoSEQ assay was used. The repertoire was sequenced with immunoSEQ multiplex PCR; TCRdb's copy has only in-frame clones and lacks some. This sample has roughly 34,000 clones, with approximately 82% found just once. This CDR3 comprises 15 residues. CDR1 and CDR2 (germline): MGHDK, SYGVNS. V was clipped by 5 bases and J by 5 bases; unmatched bases: 5. The TCR was taken from a human donor in good health. The source material was CD4+ T cells from blood buffy coats. This chain uses TRBV25-1 with TRBJ1-5, with 11 nucleotides matching TRBD1. CDR3 region: CASSTSGQGDQPQHF. In nucleotides, the CDR3 is TGTGCCAGCAGTACATCGGGACAGGGGGATCAGCCCCAGCATTTT. Complete variable domain (other parts from reference TRBV25-1 and TRBJ1-5): EADIYQTPRYLVIGTGKKITLECSQTMGHDKMYWYQQDPGMELHLIHYSYGVNSTEKGDLSSESTVSRIRTEHFPLTLESARPSHTSQYLCASSTSGQGDQPQHFGDGTRLSIL.